Listed below are T cell receptor beta chains from one sample, sequenced in a study of Graves' ophthalmopathy and Graves' hyperthyroidism. TCRdb re-analysed the multiplex PCR reads in MiXCR, keeping a single row per CDR3 protein. The sample has about 740,000 distinct CDR3 sequences, around 40% seen once; the top ten hold 40% to 45%. The sequenced sample consisted of peripheral blood. These receptors were obtained from an adult man with Graves' ophthalmopathy. CDR3s include the opening cysteine and the closing phenylalanine or tryptophan. A D gene is named only where the DNA matches it firmly. Expanded clones are given a class, and other clones once, few, many or no size at all.

j_call d_call clone_size cdr3_length v_call cdr3_aa cdr3_nt
TRBJ1-2 NA NA 17 TRBV7-2 CASSPGGIREANYGYTF TGTGCCAGCAGCCCAGGAGGGATCCGAGAGGCTAACTATGGCTACACCTTC
TRBJ2-3 TRBD1 NA 15 TRBV7-3 CASSTTGASTDTQYF TGTGCCAGCAGCACCACAGGGGCCAGCACAGATACGCAGTATTTT
TRBJ2-6 NA NA 9 TRBV12-3/TRBV12-4 CASNDGLTF TGTGCCAGCAACGACGGCCTGACTTTC
TRBJ1-2 NA few 16 TRBV7-9 CASSLAQLGPNYGYTF TGTGCCAGCAGCTTGGCCCAGTTGGGGCCCAACTATGGCTACACCTTC
TRBJ1-1 NA few 14 TRBV20-1 CSAEGDILNTEAFF TGCAGTGCTGAGGGGGACATCCTGAACACTGAAGCTTTCTTT
TRBJ1-1 NA NA 17 TRBV6-1 CASSRRVGGLRLNEAFF TGTGCCAGCAGTCGACGAGTCGGAGGACTCCGCCTGAATGAAGCTTTCTTT
TRBJ1-5 NA few 13 TRBV20-1 CSGKQDSNQPQHF TGCAGTGGGAAACAGGATAGCAATCAGCCCCAGCATTTT
TRBJ2-5 NA few 13 TRBV25-1 CASSPRTAWTQYF TGTGCCAGCAGTCCACGGACTGCCTGGACCCAGTACTTC
TRBJ1-6 TRBD1 once 17 TRBV19 CASSPGQGALNNSPLHF TGTGCCAGCAGCCCTGGCCAGGGGGCGCTTAATAATTCACCCCTCCACTTT
TRBJ2-5 NA few 14 TRBV19 CASSPGPGSETQYF TGTGCCAGTAGCCCGGGACCAGGGTCCGAGACCCAGTACTTC
TRBJ1-1 NA NA 12 TRBV19 CASIGQNTEAFF TGTGCCAGTATCGGACAGAACACTGAAGCTTTCTTT
TRBJ2-6 NA NA 17 TRBV20-1 CSAALRTLRPGANVLTF TGCAGTGCTGCCTTGAGGACACTTAGGCCCGGGGCCAACGTCCTGACTTTC
TRBJ2-7 TRBD2 many 15 TRBV24-1 CATSDSTSGTYEQYF TGTGCCACCAGTGACTCTACTAGCGGTACCTACGAGCAGTACTTC
TRBJ1-1 NA NA 15 TRBV7-9 CASSLSGVMNTEAFF TGTGCCAGCAGCTTATCGGGGGTAATGAACACTGAAGCTTTCTTT
TRBJ2-6 TRBD2 NA 15 TRBV5-1 CASRGGVVGANVLTF TGCGCCAGCAGGGGGGGGGTGGTTGGGGCCAACGTCCTGACTTTC
TRBJ1-2 NA NA 14 TRBV7-6 CASSAGGRDYGYTF TGTGCCAGCAGCGCTGGAGGGAGAGACTATGGCTACACCTTC
TRBJ1-5 TRBD1 many 14 TRBV24-1 CASRGTGMTQPQHF TGTGCCAGCAGGGGGACAGGGATGACTCAGCCCCAGCATTTT
TRBJ2-7 TRBD2 NA 14 TRBV19 CASSAGTRAYEQYF TGTGCCAGTAGTGCCGGGACTAGGGCCTACGAGCAGTACTTC
TRBJ1-3 NA few 14 TRBV9 CASSGGDSGNTIYF TGTGCCAGCAGCGGCGGGGACTCTGGAAACACCATATATTTT
TRBJ2-2 NA many 10 TRBV7-9 CALHTGELFF TGTGCCTTACACACCGGGGAGCTGTTTTTT
TRBJ1-4 NA many 18 TRBV25-1 CASSEYSLRGLGHEKLFF TGTGCCAGCAGTGAATATTCCCTCAGGGGTCTCGGGCATGAAAAACTGTTTTTT
TRBJ2-7 NA many 15 TRBV29-1 CSVDLPRDGRYEQYF TGCAGCGTTGATCTCCCGCGGGACGGACGCTACGAGCAGTACTTC
TRBJ1-2 TRBD1 once 15 TRBV19 CASRLRTGVYDGYTF TGTGCCAGTCGGCTACGGACAGGGGTTTATGATGGCTACACCTTC
TRBJ2-7 NA few 13 TRBV25-1 CASSSRQSYEQYF TGTGCCAGCTCATCTCGACAGAGCTACGAGCAGTACTTC
TRBJ2-5 TRBD1 once 19 TRBV7-9 CASSHVPGQGRGHQETQYF TGTGCCAGCAGCCACGTCCCGGGACAGGGTAGGGGCCACCAAGAGACCCAGTACTTC